Following are 8 T cell receptor beta chains from one sample sequenced in a study of T cell changes during pregnancy in multiple sclerosis (dated by TCRdb to the late 2010s). Libraries came from the immunoSEQ multiplex PCR assay. TCRdb obtained this table from immuneACCESS and retained in-frame rearrangements with V and J assigned. These tables miss some clones; where compared with another copy, unresolved V genes account for less than half of the shortfall, and the remainder is unexplained. For this sample there are 12,000 or so clones; roughly 82% appear just once. Over 9% of the sample is in the top ten clones. Sample: CD8+ T cells from peripheral blood mononuclear cells, taken after pregnancy. These receptor sequences come from a female donor in good health, enrolled as a control in a pregnancy study.

The J gene is TRBJ2-3, the V gene TRBV9; 7 bases are shared with TRBD2. The CDR3 is 16 amino acids. Per germline, CDR1 SGDLS and CDR2 YYNGEE. With 4 bases clipped from V and 2 bases from J, the junction kept 10 bases outside the gene matches. CDR3 DNA sequence: TGTGCCAGCAGCTTTCATGCTAGCGGATACACAGATACGCAGTATTTT. Protein: CASSFHASGYTDTQYF.

This rearrangement joins TRBV7-9 to TRBJ2-3; the D gene is possibly TRBD2 (6 bases). Germline V gene data show CDR1 as SEHNR and CDR2 as FQNEAQ (reference sequence). CDR3 length: 13 residues. Trimming cost V 5 bases and J 7 bases, with 13 bases left between them. CDR3 sequence reads: CASSPIGGNTQYF. As DNA, the CDR3 is TGTGCCAGCAGCCCTATAGGCGGGAATACGCAGTATTTT.

This chain joins TRBV28 and TRBJ2-5; D is ambiguous. The CDR3 runs to 15 residues. Between the trimmed V and J ends, which lost 2 bases and 0 bases, there was a span of 10 bases. CDR1 is MDHEN and CDR2 is SYDVKM in the germline V gene. The CDR3: CASSLVVEYQETQYF. As DNA, the CDR3 is TGTGCCAGCAGTTTAGTGGTTGAGTACCAAGAGACCCAGTACTTC.

The chain links TRBV6-4 to TRBJ2-1, with 9 bases matching TRBD1. This CDR3 has 16 residues. Trimming took 0 bases from V and 8 from J; bases not matched to a gene: 8. Germline V gene data show CDR1 as MRHNA and CDR2 as SNTAGT. Here the CDR3 reads CASSDSTTGGGDEQFF. For the CDR3, the DNA is TGTGCCAGCAGTGACTCGACGACAGGGGGTGGGGATGAGCAGTTCTTC.

Here the CDR3 DNA reads TGCGCCAGCAGCCTTACCTACGGGAGCACTGAAGCTTTCTTT. Translated: CASSLTYGSTEAFF. The V gene is TRBV5-1, the J gene TRBJ1-1; D remains unclear. The CDR3 is 14 residues long. Germline lookup yields CDR1 SGHRS and CDR2 YFSETQ. V dropped 4 bases and J dropped 4 bases, with 14 bases sitting between them.

The V call is TRBV27, the J call TRBJ2-7; D may be TRBD1 (7 bases). The germline gives CDR1 MNHEY, CDR2 SMNVEV (reference sequence). The V and J ends lost 6 bases and 1 base respectively, with 16 bases between them. The CDR3 loop spans 15 amino acids. The CDR3 reads CASRGGRDSSYEQYF. CDR3 in DNA: TGTGCCAGCAGAGGGGGGCGGGACAGTTCCTACGAGCAGTACTTC.

This chain joins TRBV25-1 and TRBJ1-5; weak D call: TRBD1 (6 bases). Germline V CDR1 and CDR2: MGHDK, SYGVNS. The germline V and J ends were trimmed by 9 bases and 5 bases, with 14 bases remaining between them. The CDR3 consists of 13 residues. In nucleotides, the CDR3 is TGTGCCAGATACAGGGTCATGGATCAGCCCCAGCATTTT. Amino acid sequence: CARYRVMDQPQHF.

This chain uses TRBV11-1 with TRBJ1-4, with TRBD1 matching over 8 bases. Germline CDR1 is SGHAT and CDR2 is FQDESV (reference sequence). The ends lost 5 bases at V and 7 bases at J; junction bases unmatched: 9. The CDR3 contains 15 residues. CDR3 residues: CASSAYRGIGEKLFF. The DNA for the CDR3 is TGTGCCAGCAGCGCCTACAGGGGGATAGGTGAAAAACTGTTTTTT. The complete variable domain, with remaining parts taken from reference TRBV11-1 and TRBJ1-4, reads EAEVAQSPRYKITEKSQAVAFWCDPISGHATLYWYRQILGQGPELLVQFQDESVVDDSQLPKDRFSAERLKGVDSTLKIQPAELGDSAMYLCASSAYRGIGEKLFFGSGTQLSVL.